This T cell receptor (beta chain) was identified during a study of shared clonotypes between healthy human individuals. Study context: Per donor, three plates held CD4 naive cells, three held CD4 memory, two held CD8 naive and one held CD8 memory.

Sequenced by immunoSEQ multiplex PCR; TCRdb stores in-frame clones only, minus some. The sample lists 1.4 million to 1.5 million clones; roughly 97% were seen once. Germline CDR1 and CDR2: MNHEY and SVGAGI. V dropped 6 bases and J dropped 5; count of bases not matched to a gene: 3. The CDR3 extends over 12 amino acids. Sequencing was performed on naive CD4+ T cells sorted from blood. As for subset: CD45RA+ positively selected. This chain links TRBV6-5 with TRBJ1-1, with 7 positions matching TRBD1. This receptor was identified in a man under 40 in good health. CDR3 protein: CASRGTVTEAFF. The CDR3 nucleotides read TGTGCCAGCAGAGGGACAGTGACTGAAGCTTTCTTT.